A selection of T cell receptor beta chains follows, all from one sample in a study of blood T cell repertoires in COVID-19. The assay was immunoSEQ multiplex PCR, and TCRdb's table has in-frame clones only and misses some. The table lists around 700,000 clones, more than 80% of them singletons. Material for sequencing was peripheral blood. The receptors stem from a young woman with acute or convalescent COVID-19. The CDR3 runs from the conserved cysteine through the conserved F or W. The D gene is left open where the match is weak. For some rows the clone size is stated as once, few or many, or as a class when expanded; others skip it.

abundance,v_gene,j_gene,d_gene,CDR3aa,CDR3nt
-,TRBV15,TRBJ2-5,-,CATSRGRGGGQETQYF,TGTGCCACCAGCAGAGGAAGGGGAGGGGGCCAAGAGACCCAGTACTTC
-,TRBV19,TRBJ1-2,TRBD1,CASSFGQGRVNYGYTF,TGTGCCAGTAGTTTCGGACAGGGCAGAGTCAACTATGGCTACACCTTC
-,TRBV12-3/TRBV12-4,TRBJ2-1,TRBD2,CASSDGGNEQFF,TGTGCCAGCAGCGACGGGGGGAATGAGCAGTTCTTC
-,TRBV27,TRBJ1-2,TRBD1,CASSRGQLAGYTF,TGTGCCAGCAGCCGGGGACAGCTTGCGGGCTACACCTTC
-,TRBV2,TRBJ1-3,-,CASREGLFSGNTIYF,TGTGCCAGCAGGGAGGGCCTTTTCTCTGGAAACACCATATATTTT
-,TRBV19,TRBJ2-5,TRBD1,CASSATGLETQYF,TGTGCCAGTAGTGCGACAGGGTTGGAGACCCAGTACTTC
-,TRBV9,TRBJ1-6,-,CASSVGQGPESSPLHF,TGTGCCAGCAGCGTAGGCCAGGGGCCCGAGAGCTCACCCCTCCACTTT
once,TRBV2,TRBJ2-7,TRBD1,CASKLSGRGPSHDYEQYF,TGTGCCAGCAAGCTTAGCGGCAGGGGGCCCTCCCATGACTACGAGCAGTACTTC
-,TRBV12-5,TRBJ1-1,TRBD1,CASGPDRRYFEAFF,TGTGCTAGTGGCCCGGACAGGCGATACTTTGAAGCTTTCTTT
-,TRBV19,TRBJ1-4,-,CASRQRDTTNEKLFF,TGTGCCAGTAGACAGAGGGATACAACTAATGAAAAACTGTTTTTT
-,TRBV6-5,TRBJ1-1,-,CASRIGGSGTEAFF,TGTGCCAGCAGGATCGGGGGGTCCGGCACTGAAGCTTTCTTT
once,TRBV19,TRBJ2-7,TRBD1,CATTGGSNLEQYF,TGTGCCACTACAGGGGGATCTAATCTCGAGCAGTACTTC
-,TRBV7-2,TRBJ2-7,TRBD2,CASSVTSGGEQYF,TGTGCCAGCAGCGTTACTAGCGGGGGGGAGCAGTACTTC
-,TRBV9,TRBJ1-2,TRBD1,CASSTGTGDSSYGYTF,TGTGCCAGCAGCACCGGGACAGGTGATTCGTCCTATGGCTACACCTTC
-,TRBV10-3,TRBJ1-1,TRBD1,CAITDTQGGYTEAFF,TGTGCCATCACCGATACACAGGGGGGGTACACTGAAGCTTTCTTT
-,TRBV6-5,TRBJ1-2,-,CASSPGLVPTIGYTF,TGTGCCAGCAGCCCGGGACTTGTGCCGACTATTGGCTACACCTTC
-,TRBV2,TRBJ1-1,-,CASSDLLAGPTEAFF,TGTGCCAGCAGTGACTTGCTGGCAGGGCCCACTGAAGCTTTCTTT
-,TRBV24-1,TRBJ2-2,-,CATGHFTGELFF,TGTGCCACCGGTCACTTCACCGGGGAGCTGTTTTTT
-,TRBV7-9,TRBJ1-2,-,CASSGALNYGYTF,TGTGCCAGCTCAGGGGCACTAAACTATGGCTACACCTTC
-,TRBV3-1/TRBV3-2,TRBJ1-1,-,CASSQNGRNTEAFF,TGTGCCAGCAGCCAAAACGGTAGGAACACTGAAGCTTTCTTT
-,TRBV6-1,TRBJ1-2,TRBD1,CASSEDRGPTNYGYTF,TGTGCCAGCAGCGAAGACAGGGGGCCAACTAACTATGGCTACACCTTC
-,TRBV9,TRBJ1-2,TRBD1,CASSVGTGDGYTF,TGTGCCAGCAGCGTAGGAACAGGGGATGGCTACACCTTC
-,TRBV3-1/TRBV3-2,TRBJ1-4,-,CASSQPTQGNEKLFF,TGTGCCAGCAGCCAACCTACACAGGGTAATGAAAAACTGTTTTTT
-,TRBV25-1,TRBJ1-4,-,CASKRQLNEKLFF,TGTGCCAGCAAACGACAGCTTAATGAAAAACTGTTTTTT
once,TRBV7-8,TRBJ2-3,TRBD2,CASSSMGLAGGRADTQYF,TGTGCCAGCAGCTCCATGGGACTAGCGGGGGGGCGGGCAGATACGCAGTATTTT
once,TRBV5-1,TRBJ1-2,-,CASSLTTGSYGYTF,TGCGCCAGCAGCTTAACAACAGGTTCCTATGGCTACACCTTC
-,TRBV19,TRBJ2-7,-,CASSGYGGYEQYF,TGTGCCAGTAGTGGGTACGGAGGTTACGAGCAGTACTTC
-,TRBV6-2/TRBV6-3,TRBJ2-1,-,CASSHGGDRIYNEQFF,TGTGCCAGCAGCCACGGGGGGGACAGAATTTACAATGAGCAGTTCTTC
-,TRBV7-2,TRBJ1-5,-,CASSLVGSPNSNQPQHF,TGTGCCAGCAGCTTAGTCGGGAGCCCCAATAGCAATCAGCCCCAGCATTTT
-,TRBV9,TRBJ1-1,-,CASSVVSGWHLGAFF,TGTGCCAGCAGCGTAGTTTCGGGGTGGCATCTCGGGGCTTTCTTT
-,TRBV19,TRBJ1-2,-,CASSAGGGGRWYGYTF,TGTGCCAGTAGCGCCGGGGGCGGGGGCAGGTGGTATGGCTACACCTTC
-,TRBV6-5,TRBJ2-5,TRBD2,CASSHDSAGETQYF,TGTGCCAGTTCCCACGACTCAGCGGGGGAGACCCAGTACTTC
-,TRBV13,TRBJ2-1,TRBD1,CASSHRGEQFF,TGTGCCAGCAGCCACAGGGGGGAGCAGTTCTTC
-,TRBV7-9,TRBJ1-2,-,CASSPILANYGYTF,TGTGCCAGCAGCCCCATACTAGCTAACTATGGCTACACCTTC
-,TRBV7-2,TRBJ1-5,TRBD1,CASSLGGQSNQPQHF,TGTGCCAGCAGCTTAGGGGGACAGAGCAATCAGCCCCAGCATTTT
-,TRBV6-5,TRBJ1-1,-,CASSYNGDMNTEAFF,TGTGCCAGCAGTTACAACGGTGACATGAACACTGAAGCTTTCTTT
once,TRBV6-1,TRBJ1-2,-,CASSSLYGYTF,TGTGCCAGCAGTTCGTTATATGGCTACACCTTC
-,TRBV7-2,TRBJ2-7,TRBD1,CASSPRQGGYEQYF,TGTGCCAGCAGCCCCCGACAGGGCGGCTACGAGCAGTACTTC
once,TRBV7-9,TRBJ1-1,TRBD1,CASSLGQGRKAEAFF,TGTGCCAGCAGCCTTGGACAGGGAAGAAAGGCTGAAGCTTTCTTT
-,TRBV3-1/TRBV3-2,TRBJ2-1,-,CASSQPPQFAKAGNEQFF,TGTGCCAGCAGCCAACCCCCCCAATTCGCGAAGGCAGGCAATGAGCAGTTCTTC
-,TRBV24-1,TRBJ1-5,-,CATSDGQGFGQPQHF,TGTGCCACCAGTGATGGCCAGGGCTTTGGGCAGCCCCAGCATTTT
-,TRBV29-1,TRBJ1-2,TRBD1,CSVEGTGVDYGYTF,TGCAGCGTTGAGGGGACAGGGGTGGACTATGGCTACACCTTC
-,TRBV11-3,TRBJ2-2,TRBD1,CASSTTGANTGELFF,TGTGCCAGCAGCACGACAGGGGCGAACACCGGGGAGCTGTTTTTT
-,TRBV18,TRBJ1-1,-,CASSPDGMNTEAFF,TGTGCCAGCTCACCCGACGGGATGAACACTGAAGCTTTCTTT